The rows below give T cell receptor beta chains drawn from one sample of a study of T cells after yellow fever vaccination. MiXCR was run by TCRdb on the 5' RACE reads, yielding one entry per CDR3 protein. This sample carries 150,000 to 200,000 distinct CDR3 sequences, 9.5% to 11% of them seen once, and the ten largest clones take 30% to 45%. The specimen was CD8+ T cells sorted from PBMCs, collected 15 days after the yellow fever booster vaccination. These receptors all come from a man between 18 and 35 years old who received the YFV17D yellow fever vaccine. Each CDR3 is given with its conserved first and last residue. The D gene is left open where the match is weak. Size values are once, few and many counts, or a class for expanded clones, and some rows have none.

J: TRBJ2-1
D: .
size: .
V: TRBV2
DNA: TGTGCCAGCAGGCCGGGGACCACCCTCAATGAGCAGTTCTTC
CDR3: CASRPGTTLNEQFF

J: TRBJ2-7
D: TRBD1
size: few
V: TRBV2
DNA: TGTGCCAGTAAACCGACAGGGTACGAGCAGTACTTC
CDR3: CASKPTGYEQYF

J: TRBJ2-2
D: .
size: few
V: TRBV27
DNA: TGTGCCAGCAGTGGGCAGGGTGGTTTATCCGGGGAGCTGTTTTTT
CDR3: CASSGQGGLSGELFF

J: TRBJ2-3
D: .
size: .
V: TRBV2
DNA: TGTGCCAGCAGTCCGAACACAGATACGCAGTATTTT
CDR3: CASSPNTDTQYF

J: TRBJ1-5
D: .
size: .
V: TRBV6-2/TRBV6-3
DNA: TGTGCCAGCACCGTGACAGTCAATCAGCCCCAGCATTTT
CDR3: CASTVTVNQPQHF

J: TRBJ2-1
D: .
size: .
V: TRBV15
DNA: TGTGCCACCAGCTTACAGGTATACAATGAGCAGTTCTTC
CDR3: CATSLQVYNEQFF

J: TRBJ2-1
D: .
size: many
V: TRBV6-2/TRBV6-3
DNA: TGTGCCAGCAGTTACTACGGGAGCTACAATGAGCAGTTCTTC
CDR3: CASSYYGSYNEQFF

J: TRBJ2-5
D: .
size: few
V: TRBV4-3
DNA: TGCGCCAGCAGCCAAGAGCGGACAGAAGAGACCCAGTACTTC
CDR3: CASSQERTEETQYF

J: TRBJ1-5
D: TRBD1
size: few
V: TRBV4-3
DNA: TGCGCCAGCAGCATGTACAGGGGTAGCAATCAGCCCCAGCATTTT
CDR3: CASSMYRGSNQPQHF

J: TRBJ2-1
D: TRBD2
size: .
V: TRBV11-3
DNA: TGTGCCAGCAGCAAAATTTTAGCGGGGTACAATGAGCAGTTCTTC
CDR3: CASSKILAGYNEQFF

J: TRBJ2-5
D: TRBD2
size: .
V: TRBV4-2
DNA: TGTGCCAGCAGCCAAGATGGGACTAGCGGACAAGAGACCCAGTACTTC
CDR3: CASSQDGTSGQETQYF

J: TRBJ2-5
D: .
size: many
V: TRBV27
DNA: TGTGCCAGCAGGGGGACCGCCGATATGACCCAGTACTTC
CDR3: CASRGTADMTQYF

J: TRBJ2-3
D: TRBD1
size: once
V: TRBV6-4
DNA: TGTGCCAGCAGTAAACAGGGGGCGCGCACAGATACGCAGTATTTT
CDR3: CASSKQGARTDTQYF

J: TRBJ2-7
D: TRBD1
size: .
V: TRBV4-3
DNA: TGCGCCAGCAGCCAAGATATCGGACAGGGGATCTACGAGCAGTACTTC
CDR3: CASSQDIGQGIYEQYF

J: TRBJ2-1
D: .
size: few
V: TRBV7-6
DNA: TGTGCCAGCAGCTTGGGGGCCCGATGGGAGCAGTTCTTC
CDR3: CASSLGARWEQFF

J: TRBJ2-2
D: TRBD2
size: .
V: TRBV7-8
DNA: TGTGCCAGCAGCTTATATCCTAGCGGGGGTACCGGGGAGCTGTTTTTT
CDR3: CASSLYPSGGTGELFF

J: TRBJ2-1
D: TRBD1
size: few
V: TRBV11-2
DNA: TGTGCCAGCAGCCAATTCCGGGACAGGGGATACAATGAGCAGTTCTTC
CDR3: CASSQFRDRGYNEQFF

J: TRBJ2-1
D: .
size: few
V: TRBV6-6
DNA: TGTGCCAGCAAAGGCCCAGGGAGTGGGGGGCAGTTCTTC
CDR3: CASKGPGSGGQFF

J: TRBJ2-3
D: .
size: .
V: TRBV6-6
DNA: TGTGCCAGCAGTCAGACTAGGTCAGGCGTTGCAGATACGCAGTATTTT
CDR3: CASSQTRSGVADTQYF

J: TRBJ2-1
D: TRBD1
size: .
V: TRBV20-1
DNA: TGCAGTGCTAGGGACAGGATCATGAGCTCCTACAATGAGCAGTTCTTC
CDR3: CSARDRIMSSYNEQFF

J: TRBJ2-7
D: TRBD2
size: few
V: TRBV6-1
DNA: TGTGCCAGCACGACTAGCGGGAGCTCCTACGAGCAGTACTTC
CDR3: CASTTSGSSYEQYF

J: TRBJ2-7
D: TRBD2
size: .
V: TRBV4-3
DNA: TGCGCCAGCAGCCAAGACCCCCCAGCGGGGGGGCCTACCTACGAGCAGTACTTC
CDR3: CASSQDPPAGGPTYEQYF

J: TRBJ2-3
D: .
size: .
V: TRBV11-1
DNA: TGTGCCAGCAGCCCTTCGCTAGATACGCAGTATTTT
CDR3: CASSPSLDTQYF

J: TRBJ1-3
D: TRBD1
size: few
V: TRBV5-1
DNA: TGCGCCAGCAGCGCCTCAGGGGGCTACTCTGGAAACACCATATATTTT
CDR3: CASSASGGYSGNTIYF

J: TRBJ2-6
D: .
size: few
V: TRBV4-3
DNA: TGCGCCAGCAGCCAAGATAAGTCCTCTGGGGCCAACGTCCTGACTTTC
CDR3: CASSQDKSSGANVLTF

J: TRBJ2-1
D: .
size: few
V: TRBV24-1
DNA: TGTGCCACCGGTACGGGGATGAACAATGAGCAGTTCTTC
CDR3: CATGTGMNNEQFF

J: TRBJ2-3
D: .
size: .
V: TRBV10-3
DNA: TGTGCCATCAGTCACAGGAATAGCACAGATACGCAGTATTTT
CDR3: CAISHRNSTDTQYF

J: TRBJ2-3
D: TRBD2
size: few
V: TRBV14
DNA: TGTGCCAGCAGCCTATTAGCGGGGGCCACAGATACGCAGTATTTT
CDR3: CASSLLAGATDTQYF

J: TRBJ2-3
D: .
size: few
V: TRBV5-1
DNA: TGCGCCAGCAGCTTTGGATGGGCCTCTAGCACAGATACGCAGTATTTT
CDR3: CASSFGWASSTDTQYF

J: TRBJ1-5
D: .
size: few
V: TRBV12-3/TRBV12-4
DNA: TGTGCCAGCGGGACCTCGGGGGTTCGCGATCAGCCCCAGCATTTT
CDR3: CASGTSGVRDQPQHF

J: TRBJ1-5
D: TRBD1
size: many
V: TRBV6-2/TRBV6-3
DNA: TGTGCCAGCAGCCGACCGGGACAGGGATATCAGCCCCAGCATTTT
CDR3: CASSRPGQGYQPQHF

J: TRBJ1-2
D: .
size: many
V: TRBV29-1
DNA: TGCAGCGTTGAAGCACGCGGGGCTCCGAACTATGGCTACACCTTC
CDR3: CSVEARGAPNYGYTF

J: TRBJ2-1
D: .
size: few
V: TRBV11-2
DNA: TGTGCCAGCAGCTCCTCTAACTACAATGAGCAGTTCTTC
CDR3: CASSSSNYNEQFF

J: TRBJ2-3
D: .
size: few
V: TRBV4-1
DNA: TGCGCCAGCAGCCAACTGGTCCTCGGCGGAGATACGCAGTATTTT
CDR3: CASSQLVLGGDTQYF

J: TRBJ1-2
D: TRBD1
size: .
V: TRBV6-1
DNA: TGTGCCAGCAGTGAATATCTGGGACAGGACTATGGCTACACCTTC
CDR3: CASSEYLGQDYGYTF

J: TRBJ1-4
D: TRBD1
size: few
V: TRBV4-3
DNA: TGCGCCAGCAGCCAGAGACAGGGCAATGAAAAACTGTTTTTT
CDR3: CASSQRQGNEKLFF

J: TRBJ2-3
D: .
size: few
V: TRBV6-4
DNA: TGTGCCAGCAGTGAGTACGGGGGCACAGATACGCAGTATTTT
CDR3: CASSEYGGTDTQYF

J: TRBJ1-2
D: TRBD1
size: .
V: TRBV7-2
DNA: TGTGCCAGCAGCTTAGCTCCGGGACAGGGGATGTATGGCTACACCTTC
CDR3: CASSLAPGQGMYGYTF

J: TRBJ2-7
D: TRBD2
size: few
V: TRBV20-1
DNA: TGCAGTGCTGACCGTAGCGGGGGGGAATACGAGCAGTACTTC
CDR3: CSADRSGGEYEQYF

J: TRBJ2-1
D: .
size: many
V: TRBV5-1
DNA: TGCGCCAGCAGTTTTAGGCTCCCCGGGAATGAGCAGTTCTTC
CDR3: CASSFRLPGNEQFF

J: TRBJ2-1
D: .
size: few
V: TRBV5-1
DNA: TGCGCCAGCAGCTTGGCCTCCAATGAGCAGTTCTTC
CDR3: CASSLASNEQFF

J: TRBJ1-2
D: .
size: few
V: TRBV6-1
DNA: TGTGCCAGCAGAGCCCCGGCGGGATACTATGGCTACACCTTC
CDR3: CASRAPAGYYGYTF

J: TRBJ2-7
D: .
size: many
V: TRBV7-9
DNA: TGTGCCAGCAGCTTAATCACAGGCCGGGAACTCTACGAGCAGTACTTC
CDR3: CASSLITGRELYEQYF

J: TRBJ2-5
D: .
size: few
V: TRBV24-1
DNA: TGTGCCACCAGTTATATGGAGACCCAGTACTTC
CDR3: CATSYMETQYF

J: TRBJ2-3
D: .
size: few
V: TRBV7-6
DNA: TGTGCCAGCAGCCCTCTCAACGGGGGAATTGTAGATACGCAGTATTTT
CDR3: CASSPLNGGIVDTQYF

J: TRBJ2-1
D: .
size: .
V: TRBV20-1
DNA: TGCAGTGCTAGAAGGACAACCTACAATGAGCAGTTCTTC
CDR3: CSARRTTYNEQFF

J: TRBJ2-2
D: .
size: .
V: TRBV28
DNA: TGTGCCAGCACCGATCGAGGGTTCGCGAACACCGGGGAGCTGTTTTTT
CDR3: CASTDRGFANTGELFF

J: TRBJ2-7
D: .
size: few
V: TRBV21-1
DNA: TGTGCCAGCAGCAAAGCGACAGCGGGGGGATGCGAGCAGTACTTC
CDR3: CASSKATAGGCEQYF

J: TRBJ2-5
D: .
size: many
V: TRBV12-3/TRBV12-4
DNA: TGTGCCAGCAGAGGGTACGAAGAGACCCAGTACTTC
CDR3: CASRGYEETQYF

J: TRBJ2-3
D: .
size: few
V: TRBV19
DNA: TGTGCCAGTAGTATGGCGGTAAGGGTAGATACGCAGTATTTT
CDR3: CASSMAVRVDTQYF

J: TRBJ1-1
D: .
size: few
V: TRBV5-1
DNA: TGCGCCAGCAGCTGGGGGACTGCGAACACTGAAGCTTTCTTT
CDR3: CASSWGTANTEAFF

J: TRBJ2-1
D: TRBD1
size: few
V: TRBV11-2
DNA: TGTGCCAGCAGCCCCACCTCGGGACAGGGGGCGTATGAGCAGTTCTTC
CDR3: CASSPTSGQGAYEQFF

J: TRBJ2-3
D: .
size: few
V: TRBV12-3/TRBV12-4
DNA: TGTGCCAGCAGTCCCCCAGGTGTGGATACGCAGTATTTT
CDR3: CASSPPGVDTQYF

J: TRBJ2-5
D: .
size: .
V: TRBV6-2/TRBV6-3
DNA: TGTGCCAGCAGTTACTCTGTTAGAGGGGCAGAGACCCAGTACTTC
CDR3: CASSYSVRGAETQYF